A single sample gave rise to the 5 T cell receptor beta chains below, sequenced in a study of blood T cells in healthy people across ages. A second roughly 7 to 12 cycle PCR used barcoded and J-beta primers. MiXCR, run by TCRdb on the 5' RACE reads, gives a single entry per CDR3 protein. The sample carries roughly 800,000 distinct CDR3 sequences, 58% recorded once. The source material was blood. Source of these receptors: a man aged 25 to 40 in good health.

The chain links TRBV2 to TRBJ1-5; D remains ambiguous. This CDR3 is 14 amino acids long. V was shortened by 6 bases and J by 0 bases, with 9 bases between the two germline ends. In germline, CDR1 is SNHLY, CDR2 FYNNEI. CDR3 residues: CASRPRSSNQPQHF. The CDR3 DNA follows: TGTGCCAGCAGACCCAGGAGTAGCAATCAGCCCCAGCATTTT.

The genes are TRBV6-1 and TRBJ2-3; D possibly uses TRBD1 or TRBD2 (5 bases each). The length of the CDR3 is 14 residues. V shed 4 bases and J shed 2 bases, with 10 bases lying between them. CDR1 MNHNS and CDR2 SASEGT come from the germline V gene. For the CDR3, the DNA is TGTGCCAGCAGTGCGGGACCCAACACAGATACGCAGTATTTT. Encoded protein: CASSAGPNTDTQYF.

The genes are TRBV7-9 and TRBJ2-4; 9 bases fit TRBD2. CDR3 length: 16 residues. Germline-derived CDR1 and CDR2 are SEHNR and FQNEAQ (reference sequence). The V gene end was trimmed by 5 bases and the J gene end by 1 base; junction bases not matched to a gene: 6. DNA of the CDR3: TGTGCCAGCAGCCCGACTAGCGGTGCCGCCAAAAACATTCAGTACTTC. Amino acids: CASSPTSGAAKNIQYF. Full variable domain (rest looked up from reference TRBV7-9 and TRBJ2-4): DTGVSQNPRHKITKRGQNVTFRCDPISEHNRLYWYRQTLGQGPEFLTYFQNEAQLEKSRLLSDRFSAERPKGSFSTLEIQRTEQGDSAMYLCASSPTSGAAKNIQYFGAGTRLSVL.

Remarks on this clonotype: This may stem from a read error, because a much larger clone lies one nucleotide away. The genes are TRBV20-1 and TRBJ2-2, with 8 bases identical to TRBD2. The CDR3 has 17 residues. Germline lookup yields CDR1 DFQATT and CDR2 SNEGSKA (reference sequence). CDR3 DNA: TGCAGTGCTAGTTTGCGTCGAGCGGGGGAACTCACCAGGGAGCTGTTTTTT. It encodes CSASLRRAGELTRELFF.

The chain links TRBV20-1 to TRBJ2-1, with D perhaps TRBD1 (6 bases). Per germline, CDR1 DFQATT and CDR2 SNEGSKA (reference sequence). The CDR3 has 14 residues. V was shortened by 3 bases and J by 8 bases, with 17 bases between the two germline ends. CDR3 DNA: TGCAGTGCTAGTCTTTCATTAGGGGGATATGAGCAGTTCTTC. Translating gives CSASLSLGGYEQFF.